What follows are 5 T cell receptor beta chains derived from one specimen sequenced in a study of cytomegalovirus exposure and HLA in healthy donors. Generated by immunoSEQ multiplex PCR, the TCRdb table keeps only in-frame clones and is missing some. The sample consists of fewer than 70,000 clones, around 95% of them appearing once. Specimen: PBMCs. These TCRs come from a woman under 30 in good health and CMV-seropositive.

The chain employs TRBV19 and TRBJ1-1; TRBD1 aligns across 7 bases. Germline V lookup: CDR1 LNHDA, CDR2 SQIVND (reference sequence). Unmatched junction bases numbered 8, after V lost 4 bases and J lost 3 bases. The CDR3 contains 15 residues. CDR3 residues: CASSTPYRGYTEAFF. DNA of the CDR3: TGTGCCAGTAGTACCCCGTACAGGGGATACACTGAAGCTTTCTTT.

This sequence joins TRBV11-2 and TRBJ2-7, with 9 bases aligning to TRBD2. J lost 6 bases, V lost 0 bases, and 6 bases had no gene match. Germline CDR1 is SGHAT and CDR2 is FQNNGV. The CDR3 sequence is 15 residues long. CDR3: CASSLEPGLATEQYF. DNA of the CDR3: TGTGCCAGCAGCTTAGAACCGGGACTAGCTACCGAGCAGTACTTC.

The chain has TRBV5-4 and TRBJ2-7, with a possible D match to TRBD1 (6 bases). Germline V lookup: CDR1 SGHNT, CDR2 YYREEE (reference sequence). V lost 2 bases and J lost 0, with 9 bases in between. The CDR3 spans 14 residues. Here the CDR3 reads CASSLKGGSYEQYF. CDR3 nucleotide sequence: TGTGCCAGCAGCTTAAAAGGGGGCTCCTACGAGCAGTACTTC.

The rearrangement uses TRBV18 and TRBJ1-5, with D perhaps matching TRBD1 (5 bases). Germline V gene data show CDR1 as KGHSH and CDR2 as LQKENI. The CDR3 consists of 15 residues. V gave up 0 bases and J gave up 1 base, with 7 bases separating them. For the CDR3, the DNA is TGTGCCAGCTCACCACCGGGGCCGAGCAATCAGCCCCAGCATTTT. It encodes CASSPPGPSNQPQHF.

This sequence joins TRBV2 and TRBJ2-1; TRBD2 matches 8 bases. Germline values: CDR1 SNHLY, CDR2 FYNNEI. The CDR3 covers 17 residues. Trimming cost V 5 bases and J 1 base; bases outside gene matches: 10. The CDR3 spells CASSTGLVAKSYNEQFF. CDR3 sequence (DNA): TGTGCCAGCAGTACGGGACTAGTTGCCAAGTCCTACAATGAGCAGTTCTTC.